This paragraph covers one TCR beta chain sequence. The CDR3 contains 20 residues. Trimming took 6 bases from V and 1 from J; bases not matched to a gene: 17. The V gene's germline CDR1 is LNHDA and CDR2 SQIVND (reference sequence). The data stem from a study of shared T cell receptors in the human thymus. Sequencing used immunoSEQ multiplex PCR; TCRdb keeps in-frame clones, though not all of them. The sample shows hundreds of thousands of clones, 70% to 90% of them seen only once. The sample also formed part of further work on human thymus T cells.

What was sequenced was thymocytes. The chain combines TRBV19 with TRBJ1-5; 11 nucleotides align to TRBD1. The receptor was isolated from a girl less than two years old with a congenital heart defect. The CDR3 coding sequence is TGTGCCAGTAGCCTACATACCCTGGACAGGGGGCGCACAAGCAATCAGCCCCAGCATTTT. Amino acids: CASSLHTLDRGRTSNQPQHF.